A selection of T cell receptor beta chains follows, all from one sample in a study of T cells in Graves' hyperthyroidism and ophthalmopathy. One entry per CDR3 protein results from TCRdb running MiXCR on the multiplex PCR reads. The sample carries roughly 500,000 distinct CDR3 sequences, around 45% recorded once. The sample was peripheral blood or thyroid tissue (not recorded which). The receptors come from an adult woman with Graves' disease, either hyperthyroidism or ophthalmopathy (not recorded which). Each CDR3 is given with its conserved first and last residue. The order of the fields is J gene, V gene, CDR3 protein.

TRBJ2-2 | TRBV19 | CASSIGGSNTGELFF
TRBJ2-2 | TRBV12-3/TRBV12-4 | CASSLGETGELFF
TRBJ1-1 | TRBV25-1 | CASSEGGWGVTEAFF
TRBJ1-2 | TRBV3-1 | CASSAGTIGYTF
TRBJ1-6 | TRBV13 | CASSVGTDNSPLHF
TRBJ2-5 | TRBV28 | CASTYAGLETQYF
TRBJ2-2 | TRBV9 | CASSGYTGELFF
TRBJ1-2 | TRBV2 | CASRSGQGGQGQNYGYTF
TRBJ2-7 | TRBV7-2 | CASSLPPSGGPYEQYF
TRBJ1-5 | TRBV29-1 | CSVEDADVGDQPQHF
TRBJ2-7 | TRBV6-5 | CASSPDPTSVYEQYF
TRBJ1-6 | TRBV5-7 | CASSRVGDGNSPLHF
TRBJ1-1 | TRBV11-2 | CASISLAQNTEAFF
TRBJ2-3 | TRBV29-1 | CSVGSLGGDLRDTQYF
TRBJ1-5 | TRBV2 | CASSVSSHQPQHF
TRBJ1-2 | TRBV29-1 | CSVERRDRGKGNYGYTF
TRBJ1-4 | TRBV11-1 | CASSLAVGENEKLFF
TRBJ2-7 | TRBV5-1 | CASSLAGGAVFSYEQYF